Detailed here is one TCR beta chain. The sample is drawn from a study of shared clonotypes between healthy human individuals. In the study overall: A few men and two women, aged 18 to 49, were donors.

Using immunoSEQ multiplex PCR, the repertoire was profiled, and TCRdb retains in-frame clones only, with some absent. Of under 2.5 million clones in the sample, less than 95% were seen once. The CDR3 runs to 14 residues. The germline V and J ends were trimmed by 1 base and 0 bases, with 9 bases remaining between them. The germline V gene has CDR1 SQVTM and CDR2 ANQGSEA. The gene calls are TRBV29-1 and TRBJ1-1, with D perhaps TRBD1 (5 bases). The clonotype originates from a man aged 18 to 29 in good health. Some clones in this sample may be carry-over from other donors' samples. Input material: naive CD4+ T cells from PBMCs. Subset denoted: CD45RA+ positively selected. CDR3 DNA sequence: TGCAGCGTTGAAGGAGGGGCCCTGAACACTGAAGCTTTCTTT. Translating gives CSVEGGALNTEAFF.